This T cell receptor (beta chain) came from a study of shared T cell receptors in the human thymus. CDR3 size: 16 residues. The V gene lost 7 bases and the J gene lost 0 bases, with 19 bases spanning the gap. Germline loops: CDR1 SQVTM, CDR2 ANQGSEA. Assay used: immunoSEQ multiplex PCR; TCRdb lists only in-frame clones, some missing. The table lists under 850,000 clones, 88% of them singletons. These same data were also listed under a study on human thymus T cells. That publication notes: Congenital heart defects were the reason for the corrective surgery that the donors, healthy Finnish infants, were having. Corrective heart surgery yielded the resections from which the thymus tissue came. Related research reported highly overlapping thymic repertoires among unrelated individuals.

The V gene is TRBV29-1, the J gene TRBJ2-1, with TRBD2 as a possible D gene (6 bases). This TCR derives from a boy under two years old with a congenital heart defect. Sequenced input: thymocytes. The CDR3 protein is CSDGTLALRSYNEQFF. CDR3 DNA sequence: TGCAGCGATGGGACTTTGGCCCTCCGCTCCTACAATGAGCAGTTCTTC.